This T cell receptor (beta chain) was captured in a study of graft-versus-host responses after intestinal transplantation. About this clone itself: Its specificity is not known.

Study results and limitations: GvH clones were found in recipient marrow; some appeared first in ileum or blood.

This CDR3 is 13 amino acids long. The V gene lost 2 bases and the J gene lost 2 bases, with 7 bases spanning the gap. Germline V gene data show CDR1 as SGHRS and CDR2 as YFSETQ. Produced via immunoSEQ multiplex PCR; TCRdb's table is partial and in-frame only. This table has 77,000 or so clones, around 92% appearing once. The specimen was PBMCs, collected 98 days after intestinal transplantation. The sequence was collected from a human patient who received an intestinal transplant, so some T cells may come from the graft donor. This sequence joins TRBV5-1 and TRBJ1-2, with a weak D call TRBD1 (6 bases). The CDR3 loop is CASSFQGNYGYTF. The CDR3 DNA follows: TGCGCCAGCAGCTTCCAGGGGAACTATGGCTACACCTTC.